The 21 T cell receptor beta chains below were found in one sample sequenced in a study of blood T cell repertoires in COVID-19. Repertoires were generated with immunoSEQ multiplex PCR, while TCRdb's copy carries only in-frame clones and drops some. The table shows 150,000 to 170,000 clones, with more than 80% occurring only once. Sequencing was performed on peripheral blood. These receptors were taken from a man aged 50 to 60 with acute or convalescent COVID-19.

The CDR3 nucleotides are TGTGCCAGCAGCCAACTAGGACTAGGCGAGCAGTACTTC. Amino acids: CASSQLGLGEQYF. This sequence joins TRBV3-1 (or the pseudogene TRBV3-2) and TRBJ2-7; 7 nucleotides match TRBD2. CDR1 and CDR2 (germline): LGHDT, YNNKEL (reference sequence). The CDR3 extends over 13 amino acids. V dropped 2 bases and J dropped 6; count of bases not matched to a gene: 4.

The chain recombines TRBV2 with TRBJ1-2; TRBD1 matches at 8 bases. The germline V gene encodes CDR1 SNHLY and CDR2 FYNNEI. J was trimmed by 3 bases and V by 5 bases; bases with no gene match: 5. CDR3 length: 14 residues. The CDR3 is CASSPGGRDYGYTF. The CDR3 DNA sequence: TGTGCCAGCAGTCCAGGGGGCAGAGACTATGGCTACACCTTC.

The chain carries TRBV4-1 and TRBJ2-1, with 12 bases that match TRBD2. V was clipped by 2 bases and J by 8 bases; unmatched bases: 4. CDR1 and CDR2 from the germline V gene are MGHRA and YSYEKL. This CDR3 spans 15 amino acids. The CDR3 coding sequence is TGCGCCAGCAGCCAACGACTAGCGGGGGACTATGAGCAGTTCTTC. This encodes CASSQRLAGDYEQFF.

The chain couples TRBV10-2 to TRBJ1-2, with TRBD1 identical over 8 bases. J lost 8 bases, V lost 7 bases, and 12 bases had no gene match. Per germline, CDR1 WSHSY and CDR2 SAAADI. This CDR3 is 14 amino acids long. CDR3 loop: CASTQSDRGGGYTF. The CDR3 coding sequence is TGCGCCAGCACCCAGAGCGACAGGGGTGGCGGCTACACCTTC.

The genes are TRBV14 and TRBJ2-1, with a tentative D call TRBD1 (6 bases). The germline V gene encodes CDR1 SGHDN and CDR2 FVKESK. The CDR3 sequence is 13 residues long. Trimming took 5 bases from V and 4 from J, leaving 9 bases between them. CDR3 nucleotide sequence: TGTGCCAGCAGCACCAGGGGATACAATGAGCAGTTCTTC. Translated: CASSTRGYNEQFF. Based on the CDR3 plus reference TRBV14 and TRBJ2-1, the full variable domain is EAGVTQFPSHSVIEKGQTVTLRCDPISGHDNLYWYRRVMGKEIKFLLHFVKESKQDESGMPNNRFLAERTGGTYSTLKVQPAELEDSGVYFCASSTRGYNEQFFGPGTRLTVL.

The CDR3 DNA reads TGTGCCAGCAGCTCACCGGGACAGGGACGGGATGAGCAGTTCTTC. Its translation is CASSSPGQGRDEQFF. This chain connects TRBV5-4 to TRBJ2-1; 9 positions agree with TRBD1. Trimming cost V 3 bases and J 8 bases; bases outside gene matches: 9. CDR1 is SGHNT, CDR2 YYREEE, per germline (reference sequence). The CDR3 has 15 amino acids.

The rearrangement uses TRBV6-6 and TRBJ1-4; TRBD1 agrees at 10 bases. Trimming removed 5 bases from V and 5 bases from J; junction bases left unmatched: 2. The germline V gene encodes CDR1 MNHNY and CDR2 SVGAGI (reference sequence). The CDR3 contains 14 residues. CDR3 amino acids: CASSRGQGNEKLFF. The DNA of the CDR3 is TGTGCCAGCAGTAGGGGACAGGGGAATGAAAAACTGTTTTTT.

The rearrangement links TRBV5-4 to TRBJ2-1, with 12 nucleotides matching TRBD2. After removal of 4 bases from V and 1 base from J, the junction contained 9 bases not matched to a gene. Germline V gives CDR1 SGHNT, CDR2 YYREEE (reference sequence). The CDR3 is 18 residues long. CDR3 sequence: CASSRLSSGGASYNEQFF. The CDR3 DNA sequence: TGTGCCAGCAGCCGGCTTTCTAGCGGGGGGGCTTCCTACAATGAGCAGTTCTTC.

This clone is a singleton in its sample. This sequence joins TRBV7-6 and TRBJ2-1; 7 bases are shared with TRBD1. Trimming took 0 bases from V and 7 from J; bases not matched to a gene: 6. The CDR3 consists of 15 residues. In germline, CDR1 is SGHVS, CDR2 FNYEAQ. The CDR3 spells CASSLAGQAVNEQFF. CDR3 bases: TGTGCCAGCAGCTTAGCCGGACAGGCCGTAAATGAGCAGTTCTTC.

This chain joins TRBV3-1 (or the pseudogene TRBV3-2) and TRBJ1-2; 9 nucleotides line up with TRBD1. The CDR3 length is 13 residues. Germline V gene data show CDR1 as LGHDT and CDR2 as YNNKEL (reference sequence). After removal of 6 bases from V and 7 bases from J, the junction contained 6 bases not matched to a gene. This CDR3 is CASSPGQGLGYTF. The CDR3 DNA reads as TGTGCCAGCAGTCCGGGACAGGGTCTTGGCTACACCTTC.

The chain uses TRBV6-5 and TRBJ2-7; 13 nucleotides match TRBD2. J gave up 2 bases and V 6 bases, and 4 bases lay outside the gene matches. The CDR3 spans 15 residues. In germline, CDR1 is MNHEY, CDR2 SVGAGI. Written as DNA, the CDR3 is TGTGCCAGCAGACGGGGACTAGCGGGGACCTACGAGCAGTACTTC. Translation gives CASRRGLAGTYEQYF.

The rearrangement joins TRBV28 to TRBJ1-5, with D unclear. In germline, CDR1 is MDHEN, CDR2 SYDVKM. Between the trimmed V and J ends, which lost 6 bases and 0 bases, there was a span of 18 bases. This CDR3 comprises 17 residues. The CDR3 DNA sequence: TGTGCCAGCAGCCGCGGGTATTCAGATTATAGCAATCAGCCCCAGCATTTT. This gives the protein CASSRGYSDYSNQPQHF.

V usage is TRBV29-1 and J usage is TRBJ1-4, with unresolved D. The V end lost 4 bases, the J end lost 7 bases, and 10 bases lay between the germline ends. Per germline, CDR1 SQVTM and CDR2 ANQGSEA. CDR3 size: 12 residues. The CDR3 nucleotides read TGCAGCGTTGTTGGGGAGACTGAAAAACTGTTTTTT. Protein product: CSVVGETEKLFF.

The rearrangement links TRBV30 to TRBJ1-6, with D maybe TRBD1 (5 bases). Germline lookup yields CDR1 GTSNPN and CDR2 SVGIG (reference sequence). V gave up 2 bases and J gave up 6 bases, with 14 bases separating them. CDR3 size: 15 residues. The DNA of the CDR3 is TGTGCCTGGAGTCAGTCGGACAAGCTTAATTCACCCCTCCACTTT. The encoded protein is CAWSQSDKLNSPLHF.

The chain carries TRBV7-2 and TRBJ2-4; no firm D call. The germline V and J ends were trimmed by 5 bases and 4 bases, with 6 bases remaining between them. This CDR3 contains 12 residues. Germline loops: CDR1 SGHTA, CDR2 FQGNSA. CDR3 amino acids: CASSPLKNIQYF. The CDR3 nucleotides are TGTGCCAGCAGCCCACTTAAAAACATTCAGTACTTC. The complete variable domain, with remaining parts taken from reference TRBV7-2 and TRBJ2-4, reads GAGVSQSPSNKVTEKGKDVELRCDPISGHTALYWYRQSLGQGLEFLIYFQGNSAPDKSGLPSDRFSAERTGGSVSTLTIQRTQQEDSAVYLCASSPLKNIQYFGAGTRLSVL.

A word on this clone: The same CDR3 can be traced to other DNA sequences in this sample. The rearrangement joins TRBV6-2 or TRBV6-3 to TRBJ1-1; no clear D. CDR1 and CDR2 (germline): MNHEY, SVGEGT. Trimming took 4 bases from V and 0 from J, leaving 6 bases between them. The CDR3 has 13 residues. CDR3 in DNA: TGTGCCAGCAGTTTCACATTGAACACTGAAGCTTTCTTT. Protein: CASSFTLNTEAFF.

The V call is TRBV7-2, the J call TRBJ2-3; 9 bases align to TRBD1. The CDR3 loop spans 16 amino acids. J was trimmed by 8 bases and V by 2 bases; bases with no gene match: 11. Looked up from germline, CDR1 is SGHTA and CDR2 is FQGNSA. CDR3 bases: TGTGCCAGCAGCTTACTGGGACAGGGAGTAGCGGGTACGCAGTATTTT. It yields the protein CASSLLGQGVAGTQYF.

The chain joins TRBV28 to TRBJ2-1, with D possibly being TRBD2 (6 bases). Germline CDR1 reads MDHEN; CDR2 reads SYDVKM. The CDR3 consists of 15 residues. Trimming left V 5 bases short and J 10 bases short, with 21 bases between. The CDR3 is CASSTLGTGAGEQFF. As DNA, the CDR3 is TGTGCCAGCAGTACTCTGGGGACTGGAGCCGGAGAGCAGTTCTTC.

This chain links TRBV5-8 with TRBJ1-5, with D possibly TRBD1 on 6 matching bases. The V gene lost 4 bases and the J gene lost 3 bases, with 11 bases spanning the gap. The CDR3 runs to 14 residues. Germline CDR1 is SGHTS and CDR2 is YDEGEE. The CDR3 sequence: CASSKRTVNQPQHF. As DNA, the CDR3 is TGTGCCAGCAGCAAGCGGACAGTCAATCAGCCCCAGCATTTT.

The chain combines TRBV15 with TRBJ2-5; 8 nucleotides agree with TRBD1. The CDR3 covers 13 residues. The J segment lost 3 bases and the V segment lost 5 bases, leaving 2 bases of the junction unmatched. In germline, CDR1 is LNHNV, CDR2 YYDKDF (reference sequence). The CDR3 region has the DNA TGTGCCACCAGCCCGACAGGGGAAGAGACCCAGTACTTC. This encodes CATSPTGEETQYF.

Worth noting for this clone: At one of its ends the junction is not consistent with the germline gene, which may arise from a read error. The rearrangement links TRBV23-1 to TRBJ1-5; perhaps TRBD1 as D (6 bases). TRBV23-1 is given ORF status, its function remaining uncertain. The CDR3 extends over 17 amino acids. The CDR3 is CASSPLGTLESSQPQHF. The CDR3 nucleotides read TGCGCCAGCAGCCCATTAGGGACATTGGAAAGCAGTCAGCCCCAGCATTTT.